This TCR beta chain is drawn from a study of vaccination effects on CD4 cells after COVID-19. At the level of the study: Early and late time points after vaccination were used to sample a few convalescent patients.

V was pared by 3 bases and J by 3 bases, with 1 base of the junction left unmatched. Per the germline V gene, CDR1 is SGHDN and CDR2 is FVKESK. This CDR3 spans 14 amino acids. This table comes from immunoSEQ multiplex PCR, and its TCRdb copy is limited to in-frame clones, with some not included. This sample has 12,000 to 15,000 clones; less than 85% occur once, and the top ten carry less than 20%. Turning to this clone: Its antigen is still unknown.

Antigen-specific CD4+ T cells were expanded (with viral peptide pools) by the ViraFEST assay ahead of sequencing. Following 10 days of culture, CD4+ T cells were isolated. A PCR test confirmed that the person had SARS-CoV-2 infection between March and December 2020. Each participant received a vaccine that was either BNT162b2 or mRNA-1273, given as two doses. Supplemented with about 10 IU/ml IL-2 and 10 ug/ml peptides, approximately 2 million PBMC per well were kept in culture. Fresh IL-2-containing medium replaced half the medium on days 3 and 7. The specimen comprised CD4+ T cells from PBMCs cultured with SARS-CoV-2 spike peptides, sampled after COVID-19 vaccination. The receptor comes from a human donor who had a prior SARS-CoV-2 infection. The chain employs TRBV14 and TRBJ2-7; TRBD2 matches at 11 bases. CDR3 sequence reads: CASSQGLADYEQYF. The CDR3 DNA reads as TGTGCCAGCAGCCAGGGACTAGCGGACTACGAGCAGTACTTC.